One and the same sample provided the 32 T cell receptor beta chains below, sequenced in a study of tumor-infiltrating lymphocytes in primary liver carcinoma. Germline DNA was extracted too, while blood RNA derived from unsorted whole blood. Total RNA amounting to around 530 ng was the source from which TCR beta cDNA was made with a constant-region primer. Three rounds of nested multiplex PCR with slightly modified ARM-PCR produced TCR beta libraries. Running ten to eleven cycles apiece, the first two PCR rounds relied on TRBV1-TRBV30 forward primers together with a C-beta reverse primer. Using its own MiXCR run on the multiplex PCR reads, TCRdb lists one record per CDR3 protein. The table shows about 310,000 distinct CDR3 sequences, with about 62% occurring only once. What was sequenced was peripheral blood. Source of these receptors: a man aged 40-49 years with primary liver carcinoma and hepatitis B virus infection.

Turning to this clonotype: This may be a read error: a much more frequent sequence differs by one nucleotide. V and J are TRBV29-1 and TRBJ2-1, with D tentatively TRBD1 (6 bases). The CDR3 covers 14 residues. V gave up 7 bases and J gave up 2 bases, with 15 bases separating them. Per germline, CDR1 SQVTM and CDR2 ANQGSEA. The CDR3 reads CSGGQISPYNEQFF. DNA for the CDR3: TGCAGCGGCGGACAGATTAGCCCCTACAATGAGCAGTTCTTC.

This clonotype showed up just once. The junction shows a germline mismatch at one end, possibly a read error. CDR3: CASSLAEGASSCNEQFF. The CDR3 DNA is TGTGCCAGCAGCTTGGCGGAGGGAGCCTCCTCCTGCAATGAGCAGTTCTTC. The rearrangement joins TRBV5-4 to TRBJ2-1, with a weak D call TRBD2 (6 bases). The CDR3 is 17 amino acids. CDR1 and CDR2 (germline): SGHNT, YYREEE (reference sequence).

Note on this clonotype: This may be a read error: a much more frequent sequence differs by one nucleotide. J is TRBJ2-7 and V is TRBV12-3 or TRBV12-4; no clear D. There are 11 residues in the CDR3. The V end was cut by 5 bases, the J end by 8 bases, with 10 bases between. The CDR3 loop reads CASSQLYKQYF. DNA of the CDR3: TGTGCCAGCAGTCAACTATACAAGCAGTACTTC.

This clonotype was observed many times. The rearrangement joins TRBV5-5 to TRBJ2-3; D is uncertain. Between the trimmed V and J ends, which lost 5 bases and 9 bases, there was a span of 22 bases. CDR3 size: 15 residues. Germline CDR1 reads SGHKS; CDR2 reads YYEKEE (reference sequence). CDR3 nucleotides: TGTGCCAGCAGTTCGCTGCTAGGAATACTGGAGACGCAGTATTTT. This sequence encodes CASSSLLGILETQYF.

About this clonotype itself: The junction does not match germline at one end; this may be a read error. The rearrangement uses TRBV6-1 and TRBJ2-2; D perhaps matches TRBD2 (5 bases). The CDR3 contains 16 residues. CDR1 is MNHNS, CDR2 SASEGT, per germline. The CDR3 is CASSESSGGDTGEMFF. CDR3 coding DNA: TGTGCCAGCAGTGAATCCAGCGGCGGCGATACCGGGGAGATGTTTTTT.

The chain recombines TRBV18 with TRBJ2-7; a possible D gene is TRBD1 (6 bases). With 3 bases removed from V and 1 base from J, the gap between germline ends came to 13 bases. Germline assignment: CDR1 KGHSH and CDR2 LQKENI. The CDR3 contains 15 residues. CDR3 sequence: CASSPRGIESYEQYF. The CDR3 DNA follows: TGTGCCAGCTCACCCAGGGGAATTGAGTCCTACGAGCAGTACTTC.

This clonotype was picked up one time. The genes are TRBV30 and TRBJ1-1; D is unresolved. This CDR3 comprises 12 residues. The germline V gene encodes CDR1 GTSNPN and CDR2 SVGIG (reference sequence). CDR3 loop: CVMKGGVDRAFF. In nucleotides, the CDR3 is TGTGTGATGAAGGGCGGAGTTGATCGGGCTTTCTTT.

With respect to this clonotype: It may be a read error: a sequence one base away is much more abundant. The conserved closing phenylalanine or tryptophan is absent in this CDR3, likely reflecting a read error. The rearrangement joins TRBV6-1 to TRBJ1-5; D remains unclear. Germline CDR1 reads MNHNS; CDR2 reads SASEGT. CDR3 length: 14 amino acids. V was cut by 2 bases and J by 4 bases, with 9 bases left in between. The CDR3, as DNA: TGTGCCAGCAGTGAAAATGGGTATAATCAGCCCCAGCATCTT. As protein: CASSENGYNQPQHL.

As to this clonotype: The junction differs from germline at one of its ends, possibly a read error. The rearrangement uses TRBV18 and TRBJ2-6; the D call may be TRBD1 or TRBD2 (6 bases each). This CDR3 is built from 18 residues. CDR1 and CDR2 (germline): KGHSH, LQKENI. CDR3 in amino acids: CASSPLEQGGSGADVLTF. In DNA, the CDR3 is TGTGCCAGCTCACCCCTGGAACAGGGTGGTTCGGGGGCCGACGTCCTGACTTTC.

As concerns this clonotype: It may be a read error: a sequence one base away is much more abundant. The CDR3 nucleotides are TGTGTCAGCAGTTATCAGGGCCTACGGGAGCAGTACTTC. It specifies CVSSYQGLREQYF. This rearrangement joins TRBV6-2 or TRBV6-3 to TRBJ2-7; D perhaps matches TRBD1 (5 bases). CDR3 length: 13 residues. The V gene's germline CDR1 is MNHEY and CDR2 SVGEGT.

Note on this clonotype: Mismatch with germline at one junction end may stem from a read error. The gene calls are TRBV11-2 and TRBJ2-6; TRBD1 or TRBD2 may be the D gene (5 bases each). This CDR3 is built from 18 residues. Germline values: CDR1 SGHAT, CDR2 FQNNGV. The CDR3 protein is CTSGFGAARLSGANVLTF. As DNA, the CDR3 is TGTACCAGCGGCTTCGGGGCAGCCCGACTCTCTGGGGCCAACGTCCTGACTTTC.

This CDR3 is CASIPRLAGSYNEQFF. The CDR3 DNA is TGTGCCAGCATCCCCCGCCTAGCGGGAAGCTACAATGAGCAGTTCTTC. J is TRBJ2-1 and V is TRBV12-3 or TRBV12-4, with TRBD2 matching over 9 bases. The CDR3 consists of 16 residues. The trim removed 7 bases at V and 3 bases at J, leaving 10 bases unmatched.

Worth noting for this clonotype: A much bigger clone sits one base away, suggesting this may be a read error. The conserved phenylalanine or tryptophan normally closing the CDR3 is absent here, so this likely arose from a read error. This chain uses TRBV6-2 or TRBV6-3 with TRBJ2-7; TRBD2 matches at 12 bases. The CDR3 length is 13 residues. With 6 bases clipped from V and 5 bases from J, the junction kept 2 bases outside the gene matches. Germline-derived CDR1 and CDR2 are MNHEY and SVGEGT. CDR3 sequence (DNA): TGTGCCAGCAGCTGGACTAGCGGGAACGAGCAGTACTCC. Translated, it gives CASSWTSGNEQYS.

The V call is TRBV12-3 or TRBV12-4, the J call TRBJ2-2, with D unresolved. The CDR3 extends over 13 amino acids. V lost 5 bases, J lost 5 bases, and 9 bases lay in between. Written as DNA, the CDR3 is TGTGCCAGCAGTGGTGGAGAAACCGGGGAGCTGTTTTTT. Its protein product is CASSGGETGELFF.

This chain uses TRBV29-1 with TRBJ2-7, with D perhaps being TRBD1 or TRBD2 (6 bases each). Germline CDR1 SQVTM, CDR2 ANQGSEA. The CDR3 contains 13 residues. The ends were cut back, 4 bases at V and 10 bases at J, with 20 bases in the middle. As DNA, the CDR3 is TGCAGCGTTGCCCAACCGGGGGCGGCCGATCAGTACTTC. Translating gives CSVAQPGAADQYF.

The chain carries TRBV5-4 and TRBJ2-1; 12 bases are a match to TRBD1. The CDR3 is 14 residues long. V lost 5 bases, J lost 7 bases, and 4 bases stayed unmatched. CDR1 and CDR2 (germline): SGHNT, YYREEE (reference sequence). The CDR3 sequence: CASRGTGGANEQFF. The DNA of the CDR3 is TGTGCCAGCAGGGGGACAGGGGGCGCGAATGAGCAGTTCTTC.

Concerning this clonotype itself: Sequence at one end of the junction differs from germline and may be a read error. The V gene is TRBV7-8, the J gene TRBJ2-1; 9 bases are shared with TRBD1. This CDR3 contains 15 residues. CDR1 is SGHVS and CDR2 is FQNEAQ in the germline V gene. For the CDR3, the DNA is TGTGCCAGCAACGTCCGGGACAGGGCCTATAATGAGCAGTTCTTC. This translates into CASNVRDRAYNEQFF.

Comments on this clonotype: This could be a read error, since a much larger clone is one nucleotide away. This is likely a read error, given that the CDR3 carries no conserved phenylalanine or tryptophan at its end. CDR3 in amino acids: CASSILPGQGAQYY. The CDR3 DNA follows: TGCGCCAGCAGCATACTTCCGGGCCAGGGGGCGCAGTATTAT. This chain uses TRBV5-1 with TRBJ2-3; 7 nucleotides match TRBD1. The ends lost 4 bases at V and 10 bases at J; junction bases unmatched: 12. This CDR3 has 14 residues. CDR1 and CDR2 (germline): SGHRS, YFSETQ.

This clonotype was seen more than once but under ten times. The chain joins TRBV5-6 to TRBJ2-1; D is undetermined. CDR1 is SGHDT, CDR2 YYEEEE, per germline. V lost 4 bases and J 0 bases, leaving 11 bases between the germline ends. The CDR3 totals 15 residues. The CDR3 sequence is CASSQAASSYNEQFF. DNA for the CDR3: TGTGCCAGCAGCCAAGCTGCTAGCTCCTACAATGAGCAGTTCTTC.

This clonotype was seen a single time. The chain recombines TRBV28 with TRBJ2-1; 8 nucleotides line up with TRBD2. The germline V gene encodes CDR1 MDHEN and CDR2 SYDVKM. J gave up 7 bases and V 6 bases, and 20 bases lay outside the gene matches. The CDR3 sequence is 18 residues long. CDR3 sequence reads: CASSHQREPYRGWNEQFF. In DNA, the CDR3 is TGTGCCAGCAGCCATCAGCGGGAGCCATATCGGGGGTGGAATGAGCAGTTCTTC.

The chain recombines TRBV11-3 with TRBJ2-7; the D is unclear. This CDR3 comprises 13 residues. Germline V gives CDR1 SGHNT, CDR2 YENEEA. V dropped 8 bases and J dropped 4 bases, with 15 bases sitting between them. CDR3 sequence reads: CASCIDGNYEQYF. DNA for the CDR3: TGTGCCAGCTGCATAGATGGGAATTACGAGCAGTACTTC. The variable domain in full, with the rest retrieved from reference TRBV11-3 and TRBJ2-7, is EAGVVQSPRYKIIEKKQPVAFWCNPISGHNTLYWYLQNLGQGPELLIRYENEEAVDDSQLPKDRFSAERLKGVDSTLKIQPAELGDSAVYLCASCIDGNYEQYFGPGTRLTVT.

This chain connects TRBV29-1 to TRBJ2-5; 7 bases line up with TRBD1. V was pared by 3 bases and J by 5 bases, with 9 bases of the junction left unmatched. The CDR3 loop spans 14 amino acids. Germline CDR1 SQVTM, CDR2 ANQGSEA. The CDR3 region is CSVDEDRREETQYF. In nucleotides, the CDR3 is TGCAGCGTTGACGAGGACAGGAGAGAGGAGACCCAGTACTTC.

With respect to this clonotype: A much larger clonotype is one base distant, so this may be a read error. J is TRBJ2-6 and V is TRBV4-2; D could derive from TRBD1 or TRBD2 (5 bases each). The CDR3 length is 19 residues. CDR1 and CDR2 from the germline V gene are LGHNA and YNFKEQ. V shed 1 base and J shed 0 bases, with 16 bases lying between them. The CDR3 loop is CASSQVKGPGSSGANVLTF. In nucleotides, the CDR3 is TGTGCCAGCAGCCAAGTCAAGGGCCCAGGGAGCTCTGGGGCCAACGTCCTGACTTTC.

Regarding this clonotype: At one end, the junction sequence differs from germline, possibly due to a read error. The CDR3 coding sequence is TGTGCCTGCAGCCCTGGGACAGGGATCGTGGAGACCCAATACTTC. Protein: CACSPGTGIVETQYF. J is TRBJ2-5 and V is TRBV11-2; 9 bases map to TRBD1. The germline V gene encodes CDR1 SGHAT and CDR2 FQNNGV. CDR3 length equals 15 residues.

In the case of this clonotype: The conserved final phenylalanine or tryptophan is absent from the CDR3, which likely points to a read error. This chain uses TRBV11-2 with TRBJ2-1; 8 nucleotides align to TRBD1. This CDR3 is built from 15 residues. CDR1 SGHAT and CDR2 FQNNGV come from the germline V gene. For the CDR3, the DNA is TGTGCCAGCAGTTTAGTGTGGGGACAGGTAAATGAGCAGTTCTCC. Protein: CASSLVWGQVNEQFS.

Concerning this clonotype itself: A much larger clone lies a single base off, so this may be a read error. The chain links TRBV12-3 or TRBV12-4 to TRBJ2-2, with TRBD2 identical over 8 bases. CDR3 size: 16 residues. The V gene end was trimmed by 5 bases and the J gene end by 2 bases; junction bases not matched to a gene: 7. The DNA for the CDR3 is TGTGCCAGCAGTAAGGAACTAGCGGTTAACACCGGGGAGCTGTTTTTT. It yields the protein CASSKELAVNTGELFF.

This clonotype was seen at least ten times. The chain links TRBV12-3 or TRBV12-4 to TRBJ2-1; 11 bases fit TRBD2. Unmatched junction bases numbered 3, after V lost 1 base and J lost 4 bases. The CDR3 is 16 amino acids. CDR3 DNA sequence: TGTGCCAGCAGTTTAGGACTAGCGGGGTCTTACAATGAGCAGTTCTTC. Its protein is CASSLGLAGSYNEQFF.

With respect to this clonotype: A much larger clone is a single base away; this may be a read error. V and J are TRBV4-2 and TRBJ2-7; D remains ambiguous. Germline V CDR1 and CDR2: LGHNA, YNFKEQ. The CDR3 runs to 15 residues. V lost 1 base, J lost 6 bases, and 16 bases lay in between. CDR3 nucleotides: TGTGCCAGCAGCCAAGCGTTAGGCAGTTACTCCGAGCAGTACTTC. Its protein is CASSQALGSYSEQYF.

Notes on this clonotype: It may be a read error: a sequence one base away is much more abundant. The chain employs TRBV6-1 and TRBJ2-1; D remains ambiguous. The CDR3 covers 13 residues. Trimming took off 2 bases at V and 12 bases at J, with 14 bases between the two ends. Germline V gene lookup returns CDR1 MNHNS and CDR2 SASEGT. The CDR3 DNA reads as TGTGCCAGCAGTGAATCAGAGGAGCAGGCGCAGTTCTTC. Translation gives CASSESEEQAQFF.

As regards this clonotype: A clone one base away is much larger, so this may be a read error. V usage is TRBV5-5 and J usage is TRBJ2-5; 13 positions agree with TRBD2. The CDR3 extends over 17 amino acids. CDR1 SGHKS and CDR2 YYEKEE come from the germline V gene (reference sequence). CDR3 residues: CASSPPTSGRSRETKYF. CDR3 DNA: TGTGCCAGCAGCCCGCCGACTAGCGGGAGGAGTAGAGAGACCAAGTACTTC. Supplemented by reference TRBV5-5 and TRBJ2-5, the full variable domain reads DAGVTQSPTHLIKTRGQQVTLRCSPISGHKSVSWYQQVLGQGPQFIFQYYEKEERGRGNFPDRFSARQFPNYSSELNVNALLLGDSALYLCASSPPTSGRSRETKYFGPGTRLLVL.

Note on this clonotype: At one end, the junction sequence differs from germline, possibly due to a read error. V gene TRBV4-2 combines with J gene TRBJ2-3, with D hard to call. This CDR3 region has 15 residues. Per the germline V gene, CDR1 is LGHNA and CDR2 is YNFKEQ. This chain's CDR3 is CASSATWRSRDTQYF. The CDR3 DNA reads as TGCGCCAGCAGCGCCACGTGGCGGTCCAGAGATACGCAGTATTTT.

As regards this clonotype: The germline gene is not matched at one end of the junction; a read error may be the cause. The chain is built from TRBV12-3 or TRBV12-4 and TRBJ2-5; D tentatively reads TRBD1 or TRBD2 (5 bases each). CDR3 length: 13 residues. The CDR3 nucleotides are TGTGTCAGCAGTTTAGGGCAGGGAGATACCCAGTACTTC. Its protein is CVSSLGQGDTQYF.